This T cell receptor beta chain was sequenced during a study of T cell repertoires and leukemia-associated antigens (dated by TCRdb to between 2018 and 2021). A note on the overall study: Each sample yielded about 5.1 to 7 million read pairs and about 3.3 to 5.0 million effective reads, 15 million to 20 million effective reads overall. The study aimed to identify which antigen a TCR Vbeta21 clone previously found in CML patients recognizes, using in vitro peptide stimulation of healthy T cells. General study outcomes and caveats: Antigen specificity and function of the expanded clones were not tested directly and required further investigation. Across the four groups, there were no significant differences in the numbers of Vbeta genes (roughly 60), Jbeta genes (approximately 14), VDJ rearrangements, or unique CDR3s.

Points on this clonotype: What antigen it recognizes has not been identified. No base qualities exist here, and no much larger clone lies one base off it.

As encoded in the germline V gene (reference sequence), CDR1 is DFQATT while CDR2 is SNEGSKA. Germline trimming: 3 bases from V, 4 bases from J; junction bases outside gene matches: 9. Taken from cysteine to phenylalanine, the CDR3 has 16 residues. Left in the record is the CDR3 DNA by itself, 48 bases read in frame from the first base. As a first step, CD3+ T cells were rested overnight at roughly 2.5 million cells/mL in RPMI 1640 lacking fetal bovine serum. MACS immunomagnetic beads were used according to the manufacturer's instructions to isolate CD3+ T cells from PBMCs. Total RNA was extracted from the cultured T cells with TRIzol reagent. TCRbeta libraries were amplified from RNA by 5' rapid amplification of cDNA ends (5'RACE). Before sequencing, library concentration and integrity were assessed using Qubit, an Agilent instrument, and quantitative PCR. A commercial service provider sequenced the qualified libraries on Illumina HiSeq or MiSeq. The source study handled its data this way. TCR sequences in each sample were identified with MiXCR version 1.8.2. For a clone to be considered qualified, a CDR3 longer than four amino acids, an in-frame nucleotide length, and the absence of a stop codon were required. An effective read was defined as a read containing the complete CDR3 structure. Expanded clones were validated by RT-PCR with 24 Vbeta primers, GeneScan spectratyping, and Sanger sequencing. The raw public reads went through TCRdb reprocessing: fastp at Q25, MiXCR clone calling, in-frame beta chains kept. CDR3 protein duplicates are merged, each entry listing the most common genes and DNA. What appears here as the V and J calls and clone size reflects TCRdb's work, not the paper's. This sample gives 12,000 to 15,000 distinct CDR3 sequences in total; about 40% of them show up just once. Of the sample, 9.2% is held by the ten largest clones.

The V gene is TRBV20-1 and the J gene is TRBJ2-1, and 10 bases in between align with TRBD1. The source of this sequence is a female donor in good health. Sequencing used CD3+ T cells sorted from blood and cultured. The CDR3 sequence is CSASKGTGAIYNEQFF. The DNA sequence follows: TGCAGTGCTAGTAAGGGGACAGGGGCGATTTACAATGAGCAGTTCTTC.